The rows below give T cell receptor beta chains drawn from one sample of a study of response to subunit inactivated influenza vaccine. TCRdb fed the RT-PCR reads into MiXCR, producing one record per CDR3 protein. The top ten clones hold about 11% of a sample with hundreds of thousands of distinct CDR3 sequences, less than 20% of them seen once. Sample: PBMCs from blood, taken around 5 days after vaccination. The receptors were sampled from a middle-aged man who received an inactivated influenza vaccine. The CDR3 runs from the conserved cysteine through the conserved F or W. D genes are given only for firm matches. A row's size may be missing; if present it is once, few, many or a size class.

D: NA
V: TRBV28
J: TRBJ2-7
size: few
DNA: TGTGCCAGCAGACCTCCTGGCAGGGGCTACGAGCAGTACTTC
CDR3: CASRPPGRGYEQYF

D: NA
V: TRBV20-1
J: TRBJ2-5
size: few
DNA: TGCAGTGCTAGGGAGACTCGGGGCACAAAGGGAGAGACCCAGTACTTC
CDR3: CSARETRGTKGETQYF

D: TRBD1
V: TRBV7-9
J: TRBJ2-5
size: few
DNA: TGTGCCAGCAGTTTGGGACAGGGGGTAGAGACCCAGTACTTC
CDR3: CASSLGQGVETQYF

D: NA
V: TRBV10-3
J: TRBJ2-2
size: many
DNA: TGTGCCATCAGTGAAGGTCGGGGGATAAGCGGGGAGCTGTTTTTT
CDR3: CAISEGRGISGELFF

D: NA
V: TRBV6-1
J: TRBJ1-5
size: few
DNA: TGTGCCAGCAGCCGCACTACAGTGAGTCAGCCCCAGCATTTT
CDR3: CASSRTTVSQPQHF

D: NA
V: TRBV4-3
J: TRBJ2-3
size: NA
DNA: TGCGCCAGCAGCCCCTATATTATGTATTTT
CDR3: CASSPYIMYF

D: TRBD2
V: TRBV20-1
J: TRBJ2-7
size: few
DNA: TGCAGTGCTAGAGGAACTAGCGGGGGGCCTTCAGGCGAGCAGTACTTC
CDR3: CSARGTSGGPSGEQYF

D: NA
V: TRBV24-1
J: TRBJ2-1
size: few
DNA: TGTGCCACCAGTCTCTCGGGGGCTAAATGGAATGAGCAGTTCTTC
CDR3: CATSLSGAKWNEQFF

D: NA
V: TRBV9
J: TRBJ2-3
size: many
DNA: TGTGCCAGCAGCCCTACCGGGGGGCTGGAAACAGATACGCAGTATTTT
CDR3: CASSPTGGLETDTQYF

D: NA
V: TRBV6-6
J: TRBJ2-7
size: few
DNA: TGTGCCAGCAGTCCAGCCGTCTACGAGCAGTACTTC
CDR3: CASSPAVYEQYF

D: NA
V: TRBV27
J: TRBJ2-1
size: NA
DNA: TGTGCCAGCAGCCCCCGTATTTGGCGGGGTCATGAGCAGTTCTTC
CDR3: CASSPRIWRGHEQFF

D: NA
V: TRBV7-6
J: TRBJ1-5
size: NA
DNA: TGTGCCAGCAGCTTAGGGAATAGTCAGCCCCAGCATTTT
CDR3: CASSLGNSQPQHF